The clone carrying this TCR beta chain was seen a handful of times. The data stem from a study of blood T cell repertoires in COVID-19. For the study at large: PBMCs, B-cell-depleted T cells, or T cells were the source of the cDNA or gDNA that made up the material.

CDR1 WNHNN and CDR2 SYGVQD come from the germline V gene (reference sequence). V shed 2 bases and J 1 base; nucleotides not matched to a gene: 6. This CDR3 comprises 17 residues. Clones were read by immunoSEQ multiplex PCR, and TCRdb kept only the in-frame ones, dropping some. Among over 100,000 clones listed, around 86% were seen once. The specimen sequenced was peripheral blood. J is TRBJ2-2 and V is TRBV10-1, with 8 bases identical to TRBD2. This clonotype was obtained from a man between 70 and 80 years old with acute or convalescent COVID-19. This CDR3 reads CASSEKVGGENTGELFF. DNA of the CDR3: TGCGCCAGCAGTGAGAAGGTCGGGGGGGAGAACACCGGGGAGCTGTTTTTT.